The 30 T cell receptor beta chains below come from one sample, sequenced in a study of breast tumors, draining lymph nodes, adjacent tissues (dated by TCRdb to 2016 to 2017). Libraries were prepared through multiplex PCR. Sequencer: Illumina HiSeq 2000. TCRdb reworked the public reads: Q25 trimming with fastp, MiXCR clone assembly, productive beta chains retained. Rows merge per CDR3 protein into single entries with the most common DNA and genes. The sample table records 200,000 to 300,000 distinct CDR3 sequences; 30% to 35% of these occur just once. The ten largest clones capture over 0.95% of the sample. Lymph node samples were obtained from the axillary draining lymph nodes of breast cancer patients. Sequenced material: axillary lymph node tissue. The receptors were gathered from a female donor with breast cancer. Some clones in this sample may be carry-over from other donors' samples.

This clonotype occurred many times. This chain joins TRBV4-2 and TRBJ2-6, with a possible D match to TRBD1 (5 bases). Germline V lookup: CDR1 LGHNA, CDR2 YNFKEQ. V shed 8 bases and J shed 6 bases, with 14 bases lying between them. The CDR3 is made up of 14 amino acids. This chain's CDR3 is CASGNRTPANVLTF. As DNA, the CDR3 is TGTGCCAGCGGTAACAGGACACCGGCCAACGTCCTGACTTTC.

A word on this clonotype: One base away lies a much larger clone, so this may be a sequencing read error. This chain uses TRBV6-4 with TRBJ2-2, with D possibly TRBD2 on 6 matching bases. Germline-derived CDR1 and CDR2 are MRHNA and SNTAGT. The CDR3 sequence is 11 residues long. Trimming took 6 bases from V and 11 from J, leaving 10 bases between them. The CDR3: CASRRLVELFF. The DNA of the CDR3 is TGTGCCAGCAGACGACTAGTAGAGCTGTTTTTT.

This clonotype was observed at least ten times. CDR3 sequence reads: CASRQTASSYNSPLHF. Here the CDR3 DNA reads TGTGCCAGTAGACAGACCGCTAGCTCCTATAATTCACCCCTCCACTTT. The chain links TRBV5-4 to TRBJ1-6; tentatively, D is TRBD1 (5 bases). CDR3 length: 16 amino acids. Germline V CDR1 and CDR2: SGHNT, YYREEE (reference sequence). V dropped 8 bases and J dropped 0 bases, with 15 bases sitting between them.

This clonotype was picked up many times. This chain uses TRBV11-3 with TRBJ1-6; 7 bases agree with TRBD1. The germline V gene has CDR1 SGHNT and CDR2 YENEEA. Trimming took 4 bases from V and 10 from J; bases not matched to a gene: 10. The CDR3 runs 15 residues. The CDR3 protein is CASSSETGVSSPLHF. CDR3 in DNA: TGTGCCAGCAGCTCCGAAACAGGGGTGAGCTCACCCCTCCACTTT.

The chain couples TRBV24-1 to TRBJ2-5; TRBD2 agrees at 10 bases. Germline lookup yields CDR1 KGHDR and CDR2 SFDVKD. The CDR3 covers 18 residues. Trimming at V came to 5 bases and at J to 2 bases, leaving 13 bases not matched to a gene. CDR3 residues: CATSVGPTSGWRQETQYF. The DNA of the CDR3 is TGTGCCACCAGTGTGGGCCCGACTAGCGGGTGGCGGCAAGAGACCCAGTACTTC.

This clonotype has ten or more counts. A read error may account for a junction end that differs from germline. The rearrangement links TRBV11-3 to TRBJ2-7, with TRBD2 as a possible D gene (5 bases). The CDR3 has 14 amino acids. Germline-derived CDR1 and CDR2 are SGHNT and YENEEA. The CDR3 sequence: CASSLETEVAEQYF. The CDR3 bases are TGTGCCAGCAGCCTAGAAACGGAGGTGGCCGAGCAGTACTTC.

V gene TRBV7-9 combines with J gene TRBJ1-1; no reliable D call. V gave up 5 bases and J gave up 3 bases, with 16 bases separating them. This CDR3 is 15 amino acids long. The germline V gene encodes CDR1 SEHNR and CDR2 FQNEAQ (reference sequence). The CDR3 loop reads CASSPRKGAYTEAFF. The CDR3 DNA reads as TGTGCCAGCAGCCCCCGCAAGGGAGCTTACACTGAAGCTTTCTTT. Full variable domain (remainder filled in from reference TRBV7-9 and TRBJ1-1): DTGVSQNPRHKITKRGQNVTFRCDPISEHNRLYWYRQTLGQGPEFLTYFQNEAQLEKSRLLSDRFSAERPKGSFSTLEIQRTEQGDSAMYLCASSPRKGAYTEAFFGQGTRLTVV.

As for this clonotype: It may be a read error: a sequence one base away is much more abundant. The gene calls are TRBV20-1 and TRBJ2-7; maybe TRBD1 (7 bases). CDR3 length: 14 residues. Looked up from germline, CDR1 is DFQATT and CDR2 is SNEGSKA (reference sequence). CDR3 DNA: TGCAGTCCTAGGGGCCCCAGGGGGGACTCCGAGCAGTACTTC. This translates into CSPRGPRGDSEQYF.

This clonotype was observed at least ten times. The V and J genes are TRBV9 and TRBJ2-1; no reliable D call. Per the germline V gene, CDR1 is SGDLS and CDR2 is YYNGEE. The CDR3 runs to 15 residues. The V end was cut by 0 bases, the J end by 8 bases, with 15 bases between. The CDR3 DNA reads TGTGCCAGCAGCGTAGCTATAGGGAACACCGATGAGCAGTTCTTC. As protein: CASSVAIGNTDEQFF.

In this sample, this clonotype turned up many times. V gene TRBV7-8 combines with J gene TRBJ2-7; 16 positions match TRBD2. The CDR3 has 20 amino acids. The ends lost 2 bases at V and 0 bases at J; junction bases unmatched: 10. Germline V gene lookup returns CDR1 SGHVS and CDR2 FQNEAQ. The CDR3 DNA sequence: TGTGCCAGCAGCTTAAGGCGGGGACTAGCGGGAGGGCCCGTCTCCTACGAGCAGTACTTC. It codes for CASSLRRGLAGGPVSYEQYF. Full variable domain (outside the CDR3, taken from reference TRBV7-8 and TRBJ2-7): GAGVSQSPRYKVAKRGQDVALRCDPISGHVSLFWYQQALGQGPEFLTYFQNEAQLDKSGLPSDRFFAERPEGSVSTLKIQRTQQEDSAVYLCASSLRRGLAGGPVSYEQYFGPGTRLTVT.

A note on this clonotype: An end of the junction does not agree with germline; a read error may underlie this. The chain recombines TRBV10-1 with TRBJ2-7, with D maybe TRBD1 (6 bases). Germline CDR1 and CDR2: WNHNN and SYGVQD (reference sequence). The CDR3 extends over 15 amino acids. The CDR3 loop is CASSSTGYFAYEQYF. CDR3 in DNA: TGTGCCAGCAGTTCAACAGGGTATTTTGCCTACGAGCAGTACTTC.

This chain uses TRBV5-1 with TRBJ1-1; unclear D gene. V was shortened by 0 bases and J by 5 bases, with 8 bases between the two germline ends. This CDR3 comprises 13 residues. Germline V gives CDR1 SGHRS, CDR2 YFSETQ. CDR3 protein: CASSLGLRTEAFF. CDR3 sequence (DNA): TGCGCCAGCAGCTTGGGTCTCAGGACTGAAGCTTTCTTT.

Many counts were recorded for this clonotype. This chain joins TRBV7-3 and TRBJ2-3; TRBD1 might be the D (6 bases). The CDR3 is 15 residues long. Germline-derived CDR1 and CDR2 are SGHTA and FQGTGA. V was cut by 3 bases and J by 4 bases, with 14 bases left in between. The CDR3 DNA reads as TGTGCCAGCAGCTTGTCTGGGGGCGGTGCAGATACGCAGTATTTT. As protein: CASSLSGGGADTQYF.

The J gene is TRBJ2-7, the V gene TRBV3-1; TRBD1 matches at 10 bases. Per germline, CDR1 LGHDT and CDR2 YNNKEL (reference sequence). The CDR3 sequence is 15 residues long. With V trimmed by 5 bases and J by 2 bases, 6 bases remained unmatched. The CDR3 DNA reads TGTGCCAGCAGCTACTCAGGGACAGGGGCCTACGAGCAGTACTTC. Its translation: CASSYSGTGAYEQYF.

Details on this clonotype: The junction departs from the called germline gene at one end, perhaps through a read error. This chain uses TRBV10-3 with TRBJ1-4, with a weak D call TRBD1 (5 bases). The CDR3 length is 15 residues. Germline lookup yields CDR1 ENHRY and CDR2 SYGVKD. This chain's CDR3 is CAISGLEGPFEELFF. CDR3 DNA: TGTGCCATCAGTGGACTAGAGGGGCCTTTTGAAGAACTGTTTTTT.

V is TRBV7-9 and J is TRBJ2-5; D possibly corresponds to TRBD2 (6 bases). Looked up from germline, CDR1 is SEHNR and CDR2 is FQNEAQ (reference sequence). CDR3 length equals 16 residues. Deletions cut 7 bases from V and 5 bases from J, with 23 bases between. The CDR3 nucleotides read TGTGCCAGCACGGGTATCGGGCGGTCGGAGGGGGAGACCCAGTACTTC. Translation gives CASTGIGRSEGETQYF.

The chain joins TRBV9 to TRBJ2-1, with TRBD2 identical over 7 bases. The germline V gene encodes CDR1 SGDLS and CDR2 YYNGEE. V shed 4 bases and J 8 bases; nucleotides not matched to a gene: 12. The CDR3 contains 15 residues. The CDR3 reads CASSPPGGRTYEQFF. In nucleotides, the CDR3 is TGTGCCAGCAGCCCACCGGGCGGGAGAACCTATGAGCAGTTCTTC.

The rearrangement joins TRBV27 to TRBJ2-3; 8 bases agree with TRBD1. V trimming: 5 bases; J trimming: 6 bases; junction bases outside the gene matches: 10. Germline CDR1 and CDR2: MNHEY and SMNVEV (reference sequence). This CDR3 spans 15 amino acids. As DNA, the CDR3 is TGTGCCAGCAGTCTCCAGGGGGCATACGTGGATACGCAGTATTTT. Its translation: CASSLQGAYVDTQYF.

This clonotype was seen repeatedly, ten times or more. This rearrangement joins TRBV12-3 or TRBV12-4 to TRBJ2-5; D may correspond to TRBD1 or TRBD2 (5 bases each). V was shortened by 2 bases and J by 1 base, with 8 bases between the two germline ends. CDR3 length: 14 residues. The CDR3 is CASSLRGAQETQYF. In nucleotides, the CDR3 is TGTGCCAGCAGTTTAAGGGGAGCCCAAGAGACCCAGTACTTC.

This clonotype was seen many times. This chain uses TRBV20-1 with TRBJ2-5, with unresolved D. V lost 5 bases and J 0 bases, leaving 4 bases between the germline ends. This CDR3 is 11 amino acids long. In germline, CDR1 is DFQATT, CDR2 SNEGSKA (reference sequence). The CDR3 is CSAQHQETQYF. In DNA form, the CDR3 reads TGCAGTGCTCAACACCAAGAGACCCAGTACTTC.

The chain joins TRBV5-4 to TRBJ2-3; 10 bases are a match to TRBD2. Germline V CDR1 and CDR2: SGHNT, YYREEE (reference sequence). Trimming at V came to 4 bases and at J to 3 bases, leaving 14 bases not matched to a gene. The CDR3 is made up of 18 amino acids. CDR3 protein: CASSLGAASGSKTDTQYF. The CDR3 DNA sequence: TGTGCCAGCAGCCTTGGGGCGGCTAGCGGGAGTAAGACAGATACGCAGTATTTT.

The rearrangement joins TRBV3-1 to TRBJ2-5; D gene uncertain. V was clipped by 4 bases and J by 4 bases, with 13 bases between them. In germline, CDR1 is LGHDT, CDR2 YNNKEL (reference sequence). The CDR3 is 14 residues long. The chain's CDR3 is CASSPWGIRETQYF. The CDR3 DNA sequence: TGTGCCAGCAGCCCATGGGGTATCCGAGAGACCCAGTACTTC.

In its sample, this clonotype was seen once. A much larger clone sits a single nucleotide away, making a read error possible. V and J are TRBV9 and TRBJ2-7; 12 bases line up with TRBD2. This CDR3 spans 16 amino acids. The V gene's germline CDR1 is SGDLS and CDR2 YYNGEE. V shed 0 bases, J shed 2 bases, and the junction held 3 bases outside the gene matches. The DNA of the CDR3 is TGTGCCAGCAGCGTAGTCCCTAGCGGGAGGGCCTACGAGCAGTACTTC. Protein: CASSVVPSGRAYEQYF.

This clonotype was observed at least ten times. This rearrangement joins TRBV5-5 to TRBJ2-1; TRBD2 is a possible D gene (6 bases). Trimming cost V 4 bases and J 8 bases, with 19 bases left between them. This CDR3 has 15 amino acids. Germline CDR1 is SGHKS and CDR2 is YYEKEE (reference sequence). Here the CDR3 reads CASSAEGTYRYEQFF. CDR3 DNA: TGTGCCAGCAGCGCGGAGGGTACCTATAGATATGAGCAGTTCTTC.

The gene calls are TRBV7-6 and TRBJ2-7, with 7 bases aligning to TRBD1. Trimming at V came to 4 bases and at J to 2 bases, leaving 20 bases not matched to a gene. This CDR3 region has 19 residues. The germline gives CDR1 SGHVS, CDR2 FNYEAQ. The CDR3 DNA reads TGTGCCAGCAGCTCGACATGGACAGGTTCCCTCCGGTCCCCCTACGAGCAGTACTTC. This translates into CASSSTWTGSLRSPYEQYF.

The chain uses TRBV28 and TRBJ2-3; D uncertain. Germline V gene lookup returns CDR1 MDHEN and CDR2 SYDVKM. The CDR3 covers 13 residues. Trimming stripped 5 bases from V and 4 bases from J, with 10 bases between. The CDR3 region has the DNA TGTGCCAGCAGTCAAGCAGGTGCAGATACGCAGTATTTT. Its translation: CASSQAGADTQYF.

This clonotype appeared many times. J is TRBJ2-5 and V is TRBV11-2; the match to TRBD2 covers 7 bases. The CDR3 spans 16 residues. The ends lost 1 base at V and 6 bases at J; junction bases unmatched: 11. Germline CDR1 reads SGHAT; CDR2 reads FQNNGV. Here the CDR3 DNA reads TGTGCCAGCAGCTTAGGGGTCGCGGGGAGCGGGAAGACCCAGTACTTC. It yields the protein CASSLGVAGSGKTQYF.

This clonotype was recorded at least ten times. This sequence joins TRBV9 and TRBJ2-3; 9 nucleotides line up with TRBD2. The V and J ends lost 0 bases and 2 bases, in that order; junction bases with no gene match: 1. The CDR3 has 15 amino acids. CDR1 SGDLS and CDR2 YYNGEE come from the germline V gene. CDR3 DNA sequence: TGTGCCAGCAGCGTAGTAGCGGGGGCCACAGATACGCAGTATTTT. Protein sequence: CASSVVAGATDTQYF. The variable domain in full, with the rest retrieved from reference TRBV9 and TRBJ2-3, is DSGVTQTPKHLITATGQRVTLRCSPRSGDLSVYWYQQSLDQGLQFLIQYYNGEERAKGNILERFSAQQFPDLHSELNLSSLELGDSALYFCASSVVAGATDTQYFGPGTRLTVL.

This clonotype was detected many times. The V and J genes are TRBV7-2 and TRBJ2-3; TRBD2 might be the D (5 bases). The CDR3 runs 17 residues. Looked up from germline, CDR1 is SGHTA and CDR2 is FQGNSA. V dropped 4 bases and J dropped 2 bases, with 19 bases sitting between them. CDR3 sequence: CASSSMARVGNTDTQYF. The CDR3, as DNA: TGTGCCAGCAGCTCTATGGCGCGGGTGGGAAACACAGATACGCAGTATTTT.

This clonotype was counted at least ten times. V is TRBV5-1 and J is TRBJ2-5; perhaps TRBD2 as D (5 bases). V lost 4 bases and J lost 5, with 21 bases in between. Germline CDR1 reads SGHRS; CDR2 reads YFSETQ. CDR3 length equals 16 residues. CDR3 sequence reads: CASSHPTTGRGETQYF. As DNA, the CDR3 is TGCGCCAGCAGCCACCCCACGACCGGGCGAGGGGAGACCCAGTACTTC.